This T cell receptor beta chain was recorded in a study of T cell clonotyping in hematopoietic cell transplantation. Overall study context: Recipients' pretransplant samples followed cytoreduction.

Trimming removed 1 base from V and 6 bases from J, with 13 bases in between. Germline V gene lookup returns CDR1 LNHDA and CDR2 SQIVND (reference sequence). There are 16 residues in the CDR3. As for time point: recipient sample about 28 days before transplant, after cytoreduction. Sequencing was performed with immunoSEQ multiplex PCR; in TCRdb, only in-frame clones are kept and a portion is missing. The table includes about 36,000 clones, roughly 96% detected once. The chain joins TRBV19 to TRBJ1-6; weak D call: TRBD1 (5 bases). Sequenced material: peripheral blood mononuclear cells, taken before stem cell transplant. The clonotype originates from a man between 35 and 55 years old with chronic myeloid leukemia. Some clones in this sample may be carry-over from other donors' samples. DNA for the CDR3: TGTGCCAGTAGTATAGCCAATCCGGGGCCTAATTCACCCCTCCACTTT. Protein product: CASSIANPGPNSPLHF.